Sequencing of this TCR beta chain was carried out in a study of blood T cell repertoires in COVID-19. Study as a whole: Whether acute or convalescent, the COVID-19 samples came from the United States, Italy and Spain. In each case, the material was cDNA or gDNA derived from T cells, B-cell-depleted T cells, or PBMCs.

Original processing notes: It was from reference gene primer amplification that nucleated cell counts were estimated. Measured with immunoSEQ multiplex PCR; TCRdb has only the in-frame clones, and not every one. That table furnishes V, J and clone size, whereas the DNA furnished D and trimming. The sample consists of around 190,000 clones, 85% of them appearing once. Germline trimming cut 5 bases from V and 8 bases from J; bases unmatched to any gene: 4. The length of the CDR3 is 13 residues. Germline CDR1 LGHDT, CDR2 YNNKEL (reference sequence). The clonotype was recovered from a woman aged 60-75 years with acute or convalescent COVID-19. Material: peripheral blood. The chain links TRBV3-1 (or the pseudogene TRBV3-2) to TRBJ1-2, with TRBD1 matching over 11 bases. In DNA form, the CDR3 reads TGTGCCAGCAGCGTATGGACAGGGGGCGGCTACACCTTC. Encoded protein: CASSVWTGGGYTF.